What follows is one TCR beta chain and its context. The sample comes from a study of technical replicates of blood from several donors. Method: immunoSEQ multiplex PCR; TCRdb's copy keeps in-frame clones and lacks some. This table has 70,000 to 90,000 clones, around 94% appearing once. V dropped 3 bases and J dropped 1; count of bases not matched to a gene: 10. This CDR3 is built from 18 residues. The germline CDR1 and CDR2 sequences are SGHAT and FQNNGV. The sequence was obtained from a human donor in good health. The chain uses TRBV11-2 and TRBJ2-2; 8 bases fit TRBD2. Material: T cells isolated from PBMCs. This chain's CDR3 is CASSFPQRTSWNTGELFF. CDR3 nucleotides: TGTGCCAGCAGCTTTCCCCAACGGACTAGCTGGAACACCGGGGAGCTGTTTTTT.